A single sample is the source of the 11 T cell receptor beta chains below, sequenced in a study of radiotherapy plus CTLA-4 blockade in lung cancer. This table comes from immunoSEQ multiplex PCR, and its TCRdb copy is limited to in-frame clones, with some not included. The sample includes about 49,000 clones, 88% of them seen just once. Sample: peripheral blood, taken from a patient treated with radiotherapy plus ipilimumab. Receptors originate from a human donor with non-small cell lung cancer whose response to radiotherapy plus ipilimumab could not be evaluated.

The chain couples TRBV6-5 to TRBJ2-1; 8 bases match TRBD2. CDR1 and CDR2 (germline): MNHEY, SVGAGI. The CDR3 spans 15 residues. After removal of 6 bases from V and 6 bases from J, the junction contained 10 bases not matched to a gene. CDR3 DNA sequence: TGTGCCAGCAGCCCCCCCGGGGGGGGTACCAATGAGCAGTTCTTC. This encodes CASSPPGGGTNEQFF.

V is TRBV28 and J is TRBJ2-1; the match to TRBD2 covers 12 bases. Germline V gene lookup returns CDR1 MDHEN and CDR2 SYDVKM. With 6 bases clipped from V and 7 bases from J, the junction kept 7 bases outside the gene matches. The length of the CDR3 is 15 residues. CDR3 in DNA: TGTGCCAGCAGCTGGCTGACTAGCGGGAGAAATGAGCAGTTCTTC. It encodes CASSWLTSGRNEQFF.

The chain uses TRBV7-8 and TRBJ2-1, with TRBD2 identical over 11 bases. The V segment lost 4 bases and the J segment 6 bases; nucleotides outside the gene matches: 5. The germline V gene has CDR1 SGHVS and CDR2 FQNEAQ. The CDR3 consists of 15 residues. CDR3 nucleotides: TGTGCCAGCAGCTCCCTAGCGGGAGGCTTCAATGAGCAGTTCTTC. This translates into CASSSLAGGFNEQFF.

The chain is built from TRBV28 and TRBJ2-4; tentatively, D is TRBD2 (7 bases). This CDR3 comprises 16 residues. Germline CDR1 MDHEN, CDR2 SYDVKM. The germline V and J ends were trimmed by 4 bases and 7 bases, with 20 bases remaining between them. The CDR3 region has the DNA TGTGCCAGCAGTTCGTCAATGGGAGGGGGAGCGAACATTCAGTACTTC. Translated, it gives CASSSSMGGGANIQYF.

The V gene is TRBV29-1, the J gene TRBJ2-4; a weak D match, TRBD2 (6 bases). The V end was cut by 3 bases, the J end by 2 bases, with 11 bases between. From germline, CDR1 is SQVTM and CDR2 ANQGSEA. CDR3 size: 14 residues. CDR3 in DNA: TGCAGCGTTGAGGAGGGTCTTACCAAAAACATTCAGTACTTC. It is translated as CSVEEGLTKNIQYF.

The chain is built from TRBV19 and TRBJ1-4; D unresolved. The CDR3 sequence is 14 residues long. V lost 4 bases, J lost 3 bases, and 9 bases lay in between. CDR1 LNHDA and CDR2 SQIVND come from the germline V gene (reference sequence). CDR3 sequence: CASSSGVSNEKLFF. CDR3 sequence (DNA): TGTGCCAGTAGTAGCGGGGTATCTAATGAAAAACTGTTTTTT. The whole variable domain, remainder taken from reference TRBV19 and TRBJ1-4, is DGGITQSPKYLFRKEGQNVTLSCEQNLNHDAMYWYRQDPGQGLRLIYYSQIVNDFQKGDIAEGYSVSREKKESFPLTVTSAQKNPTAFYLCASSSGVSNEKLFFGSGTQLSVL.

The chain combines TRBV27 with TRBJ2-2; 8 bases fit TRBD2. Germline CDR1 MNHEY, CDR2 SMNVEV (reference sequence). V shed 2 bases and J 7 bases; nucleotides not matched to a gene: 6. The CDR3 extends over 15 amino acids. CDR3 sequence reads: CASSLNGGADGELFF. CDR3 DNA: TGTGCCAGCAGTTTAAACGGGGGGGCCGACGGGGAGCTGTTTTTT.

The V and J genes are TRBV7-9 and TRBJ2-1, with D maybe TRBD1 (6 bases). Trimming removed 5 bases from V and 5 bases from J, with 10 bases in between. CDR1 is SEHNR, CDR2 FQNEAQ, per germline (reference sequence). This CDR3 comprises 13 residues. As DNA, the CDR3 is TGTGCCAGCAGCATTCGACAGGACAATGAGCAGTTCTTC. Its protein product is CASSIRQDNEQFF.

V usage is TRBV9 and J usage is TRBJ1-2; possibly TRBD1 for D (5 bases). Trimming took 4 bases from V and 2 from J, leaving 15 bases between them. The germline V gene encodes CDR1 SGDLS and CDR2 YYNGEE. The CDR3 consists of 15 residues. Here the CDR3 DNA reads TGTGCCAGCAGCTCCCGCGGAGGGGAGAACTATGGCTACACCTTC. Translation gives CASSSRGGENYGYTF.

This rearrangement joins TRBV4-1 to TRBJ1-2; D is ambiguous. From germline, CDR1 is MGHRA and CDR2 YSYEKL. V lost 1 base and J 0 bases, leaving 18 bases between the germline ends. This CDR3 is 18 amino acids long. CDR3 amino acids: CASSQVTSGSPTNYGYTF. CDR3 DNA: TGCGCCAGCAGCCAAGTTACGAGCGGCAGTCCTACTAACTATGGCTACACCTTC.

The rearrangement joins TRBV25-1 to TRBJ1-1, with TRBD1 identical over 9 bases. CDR3 length: 14 amino acids. CDR1 MGHDK and CDR2 SYGVNS come from the germline V gene. The trim removed 4 bases at V and 3 bases at J, leaving 3 bases unmatched. The CDR3 DNA follows: TGTGCCAGCAGTGCCCGGGACAGGGACACTGAAGCTTTCTTT. Its protein product is CASSARDRDTEAFF.